The source of this T cell receptor beta chain is a study of blood T cell repertoires in COVID-19. Method: immunoSEQ multiplex PCR; TCRdb's copy keeps in-frame clones and lacks some. The sample contains around 170,000 clones, 88% of which appear only once. V was trimmed by 5 bases and J by 2 bases, leaving 16 bases between them. The CDR3 has 15 residues. CDR1 is SGHVS, CDR2 FNYEAQ, per germline. Participants came from some 26 US areas, aged roughly 18 to 89 years. For recovered donors of Cohort 3, there were two negative PCRs, clearance, or symptom resolution. What was sequenced was PBMCs or T cells enriched from blood (not recorded which). The gene calls are TRBV7-6 and TRBJ2-7; possible D gene TRBD1, 8 bases. This clonotype was obtained from a woman in her late teens or twenties who had recovered from COVID-19. CDR3 sequence reads: CASSAQGGGTYEQYF. Written as DNA, the CDR3 is TGTGCCAGCAGCGCACAGGGGGGGGGTACCTACGAGCAGTACTTC. The variable domain in full, with the rest retrieved from reference TRBV7-6 and TRBJ2-7, is GAGVSQSPRYKVTKRGQDVALRCDPISGHVSLYWYRQALGQGPEFLTYFNYEAQQDKSGLPNDRFSAERPEGSISTLTIQRTEQRDSAMYRCASSAQGGGTYEQYFGPGTRLTVT.